The 24 T cell receptor beta chains in this list originate from one sample, sequenced in a study of shared clonotypes between healthy human individuals. Sequencing was performed with immunoSEQ multiplex PCR; in TCRdb, only in-frame clones are kept and a portion is missing. The sample holds millions of clones, roughly 92% seen once. Sequenced material: naive CD4+ T cells sorted from blood. This sample's subset: CD45RA+ positively selected. Receptors were obtained from a young man in good health.

This chain joins TRBV27 and TRBJ1-2, with D perhaps matching TRBD1 (6 bases). This CDR3 comprises 15 residues. The ends were cut back, 0 bases at V and 2 bases at J, with 10 bases in the middle. The germline V gene encodes CDR1 MNHEY and CDR2 SMNVEV (reference sequence). The CDR3 bases are TGTGCCAGCAGTTTATCGACGGGGGCCAACTATGGCTACACCTTC. Translated: CASSLSTGANYGYTF.

J is TRBJ2-7 and V is TRBV6-5; 7 bases fit TRBD1. Germline CDR1 is MNHEY and CDR2 is SVGAGI. Germline trimming cut 6 bases from V and 6 bases from J; bases unmatched to any gene: 5. This CDR3 region has 12 residues. CDR3 region: CASSLQGTEQYF. CDR3 in DNA: TGTGCCAGCAGCCTACAGGGGACCGAGCAGTACTTC.

This clone was recorded once. V gene TRBV5-1 combines with J gene TRBJ2-3; tentatively, D is TRBD2 (6 bases). The length of the CDR3 is 16 residues. V lost 0 bases and J lost 2, with 13 bases in between. Germline CDR1 is SGHRS and CDR2 is YFSETQ. The CDR3 is CASSLGSGTFTDTQYF. In DNA form, the CDR3 reads TGCGCCAGCAGCTTGGGTTCCGGGACTTTCACAGATACGCAGTATTTT.

The chain recombines TRBV27 with TRBJ2-4; possibly TRBD1 for D (6 bases). Germline loops: CDR1 MNHEY, CDR2 SMNVEV (reference sequence). The CDR3 consists of 15 residues. The ends were cut back, 4 bases at V and 0 bases at J, with 10 bases in the middle. CDR3 region: CASSSGGLAKNIQYF. In nucleotides, the CDR3 is TGTGCCAGCAGTTCTGGGGGCTTAGCCAAAAACATTCAGTACTTC.

The V and J genes are TRBV7-2 and TRBJ2-7; 8 nucleotides line up with TRBD2. Unmatched junction bases numbered 7, after V lost 4 bases and J lost 5 bases. The CDR3 contains 14 residues. Germline CDR1 SGHTA, CDR2 FQGNSA. The CDR3: CASSWPGGYDEQYF. Here the CDR3 DNA reads TGTGCCAGCAGCTGGCCGGGGGGGTACGACGAGCAGTACTTC.

The rearrangement links TRBV5-1 to TRBJ2-5; D is perhaps TRBD1 (5 bases). The V end lost 5 bases, the J end lost 5 bases, and 13 bases lay between the germline ends. Per the germline V gene, CDR1 is SGHRS and CDR2 is YFSETQ. The CDR3 spans 13 residues. The CDR3: CASRRGPGETQYF. The CDR3 region has the DNA TGCGCCAGCAGAAGGGGTCCCGGGGAGACCCAGTACTTC.

On this clone: This sample includes further DNA sequences coding for the same CDR3. The V and J genes are TRBV2 and TRBJ2-2; a weak D match, TRBD2 (5 bases). The V end lost 2 bases, the J end lost 6 bases, and 7 bases lay between the germline ends. The CDR3 totals 13 residues. Germline V gene lookup returns CDR1 SNHLY and CDR2 FYNNEI. This CDR3 is CASSEIGAGELFF. CDR3 in DNA: TGTGCCAGCAGTGAAATCGGGGCCGGGGAGCTGTTTTTT.

The CDR3 here is CASSHWGAGGETQYF. As DNA, the CDR3 is TGCGCCAGCAGCCACTGGGGAGCGGGAGGGGAGACCCAGTACTTC. The chain uses TRBV4-1 and TRBJ2-5, with 10 bases matching TRBD2. CDR1 and CDR2 (germline): MGHRA, YSYEKL. V was clipped by 3 bases and J by 5 bases; unmatched bases: 6. The CDR3 is 15 amino acids.

Notes on this clone: Distinct nucleotide sequences in the sample also encode this CDR3. The chain is built from TRBV27 and TRBJ1-1; maybe TRBD1 (5 bases). The V gene's germline CDR1 is MNHEY and CDR2 SMNVEV (reference sequence). Trimming removed 3 bases at V and 1 base at J, with 6 bases between. CDR3 size: 13 residues. The CDR3 DNA reads TGTGCCAGCAGTTTGGGGCAGAACACTGAAGCTTTCTTT. The encoded protein is CASSLGQNTEAFF.

The chain employs TRBV7-2 and TRBJ2-7, with a weak D call TRBD1 (5 bases). V was pared by 1 base and J by 5 bases, with 12 bases between. CDR1 is SGHTA, CDR2 FQGNSA, per germline. The CDR3 extends over 14 amino acids. This chain's CDR3 is CASSLGGVGHEQYF. The CDR3 nucleotides are TGTGCCAGCAGCTTAGGGGGTGTGGGGCACGAGCAGTACTTC. The whole variable domain, filled in from reference TRBV7-2 and TRBJ2-7, reads GAGVSQSPSNKVTEKGKDVELRCDPISGHTALYWYRQSLGQGLEFLIYFQGNSAPDKSGLPSDRFSAERTGGSVSTLTIQRTQQEDSAVYLCASSLGGVGHEQYFGPGTRLTVT.

This clone was found a few times. This chain joins TRBV9 and TRBJ1-2, with 7 positions matching TRBD1. From germline, CDR1 is SGDLS and CDR2 YYNGEE. This CDR3 comprises 14 residues. V lost 4 bases to trimming and J lost 5 bases; unmatched junction nucleotides: 8. CDR3 coding DNA: TGTGCCAGCAGCCGTGACAGGGATGATTATGGCTACACCTTC. Translating gives CASSRDRDDYGYTF.

The chain carries TRBV4-1 and TRBJ1-2; D not resolved. The CDR3 has 15 residues. Germline values: CDR1 MGHRA, CDR2 YSYEKL. The ends were cut back, 0 bases at V and 0 bases at J, with 8 bases in the middle. The CDR3 nucleotides read TGCGCCAGCAGCCAAGATCCCGCGGCTAACTATGGCTACACCTTC. Its protein product is CASSQDPAANYGYTF.

The gene calls are TRBV6-4 and TRBJ1-6; 8 positions match TRBD1. Germline V gene data show CDR1 as MRHNA and CDR2 as SNTAGT. The length of the CDR3 is 12 residues. The J segment lost 10 bases and the V segment lost 9 bases, leaving 5 bases of the junction unmatched. The CDR3 protein is CARRDRRSPLHF. CDR3 coding DNA: TGTGCCAGGAGGGACAGGCGATCACCCCTCCACTTT.

The V and J genes are TRBV30 and TRBJ1-2, with D possibly being TRBD1 (6 bases). The CDR3 runs to 15 residues. The V end was cut by 3 bases, the J end by 4 bases, with 18 bases between. Germline V gives CDR1 GTSNPN, CDR2 SVGIG (reference sequence). The CDR3 spells CAWSPGVFPSYGYTF. The CDR3 DNA is TGTGCCTGGAGCCCAGGGGTCTTCCCTAGCTATGGCTACACCTTC.

The chain carries TRBV21-1 and TRBJ1-5; the table's TRBD1 call for D was not verified on the DNA. TRBV21-1 is designated a pseudogene. The CDR3 consists of 18 residues. CDR3 sequence: CASSKKIGPQGWNQPQHF. CDR3 nucleotides: TGTGCCAGCAGCAAAAAAATTGGCCCGCAGGGGTGGAATCAGCCCCAGCATTTT.

The V call is TRBV11-2, the J call TRBJ2-7, with 10 bases aligning to TRBD1. With V trimmed by 5 bases and J by 3 bases, 10 bases remained unmatched. Germline assignment: CDR1 SGHAT and CDR2 FQNNGV. This CDR3 is 16 amino acids long. The CDR3 here is CASSLIPGTGVYEQYF. The CDR3 region has the DNA TGTGCCAGCAGCCTAATTCCCGGGACAGGGGTCTACGAGCAGTACTTC.

As concerns this clone: This specimen includes other DNA sequences encoding the same CDR3. This chain joins TRBV5-1 and TRBJ2-7; no firm D call. Germline V gene data show CDR1 as SGHRS and CDR2 as YFSETQ. The CDR3 is 11 residues long. V lost 0 bases to trimming and J lost 6 bases, with 4 bases between them. The CDR3 DNA reads as TGCGCCAGCAGCTTGGAGTCCGAGCAGTACTTC. Amino acids: CASSLESEQYF.

For the CDR3, the DNA is TGTGCCAGCAACAAGGACAGGGTGCCTGATCAGGAGACCCAGTACTTC. It specifies CASNKDRVPDQETQYF. The gene calls are TRBV6-9 and TRBJ2-5, with 8 bases identical to TRBD1. The CDR3 has 16 amino acids. After removal of 7 bases from V and 5 bases from J, the junction contained 15 bases not matched to a gene. Germline V CDR1 and CDR2: MNHGY, SVAAGI.

The CDR3 bases are TGTGCTAGTGGTTTGGATTCTGTGCGGGGGTTAGAGACCCAGTACTTC. This codes for CASGLDSVRGLETQYF. The rearrangement joins TRBV12-5 to TRBJ2-5; TRBD2 aligns across 7 bases. This CDR3 spans 16 amino acids. Per the germline V gene, CDR1 is LGHNT and CDR2 is FRNRAP. V dropped 1 base and J dropped 4; count of bases not matched to a gene: 9.

V and J are TRBV10-3 and TRBJ2-5; TRBD1 agrees at 9 bases. The germline CDR1 and CDR2 sequences are ENHRY and SYGVKD. The J segment lost 3 bases and the V segment lost 6 bases, leaving 5 bases of the junction unmatched. The CDR3 runs to 14 residues. CDR3 in amino acids: CAISQTGGEETQYF. DNA for the CDR3: TGTGCCATCAGCCAGACAGGGGGGGAAGAGACCCAGTACTTC.

The chain uses TRBV5-6 and TRBJ1-3; D is undetermined. With 2 bases removed from V and 0 bases from J, the gap between germline ends came to 12 bases. The CDR3 consists of 16 residues. Germline V gene lookup returns CDR1 SGHDT and CDR2 YYEEEE. The CDR3 nucleotides read TGTGCCAGCAGCTTAGCAGGTACAAGCTCTGGAAACACCATATATTTT. This codes for CASSLAGTSSGNTIYF.

The rearrangement uses TRBV20-1 and TRBJ2-7, with unresolved D. The CDR3 extends over 11 amino acids. V was clipped by 0 bases and J by 7 bases, with 7 bases between them. Per the germline V gene, CDR1 is DFQATT and CDR2 is SNEGSKA (reference sequence). DNA for the CDR3: TGCAGTGCTAGAGATCTCCAGGAGCAGTACTTC. Translating it yields CSARDLQEQYF.

The CDR3 DNA follows: TGTGCCAGCTCACTTTCCTCGGAGGGTGAAAAACTGTTTTTT. It translates to CASSLSSEGEKLFF. This chain uses TRBV18 with TRBJ1-4; D is unclear. The CDR3 has 14 amino acids. Germline CDR1 is KGHSH and CDR2 is LQKENI. The germline V and J ends were trimmed by 4 bases and 7 bases, with 13 bases remaining between them. Full variable domain (missing parts from reference TRBV18 and TRBJ1-4): NAGVMQNPRHLVRRRGQEARLRCSPMKGHSHVYWYRQLPEEGLKFMVYLQKENIIDESGMPKERFSAEFPKEGPSILRIQQVVRGDSAAYFCASSLSSEGEKLFFGSGTQLSVL.

This clone was detected a few times. J is TRBJ1-3 and V is TRBV28, with D perhaps matching TRBD1 (6 bases). Germline CDR1 and CDR2: MDHEN and SYDVKM. V gave up 6 bases and J gave up 0 bases, with 12 bases separating them. The CDR3 covers 15 residues. CDR3 sequence (DNA): TGTGCCAGCAGCGGGGGCAGGGACTCTGGAAACACCATATATTTT. Protein: CASSGGRDSGNTIYF. The complete variable domain, with remaining parts taken from reference TRBV28 and TRBJ1-3, reads DVKVTQSSRYLVKRTGEKVFLECVQDMDHENMFWYRQDPGLGLRLIYFSYDVKMKEKGDIPEGYSVSREKKERFSLILESASTNQTSMYLCASSGGRDSGNTIYFGEGSWLTVV.